A single sample gave rise to the 8 T cell receptor beta chains below, sequenced in a study of cytomegalovirus exposure and HLA in healthy donors. The primer mix had 60 Vbeta and 13 Jbeta primers. Profiling relied on immunoSEQ multiplex PCR, and the TCRdb table lists in-frame clones only, not all of them. Of about 120,000 clones in the sample, 81% were seen once. Input material: PBMCs. These receptors were taken from a man younger than 35 in good health and CMV-seropositive.

V is TRBV5-4 and J is TRBJ1-1; 7 positions match TRBD1. This CDR3 has 16 residues. The junction had 8 bases not matched to a gene; V was cut back by 3 bases and J by 0 bases. Germline V gives CDR1 SGHNT, CDR2 YYREEE (reference sequence). The CDR3: CASSYGGQRLNTEAFF. DNA for the CDR3: TGTGCCAGCAGCTACGGGGGACAGCGACTGAACACTGAAGCTTTCTTT.

Here the CDR3 reads CASSRVQGDETQYF. CDR3 sequence (DNA): TGTGCCAGCAGCCGAGTCCAGGGTGACGAGACCCAGTACTTC. This rearrangement joins TRBV7-2 to TRBJ2-5; possible D gene TRBD1, 5 bases. The CDR3 extends over 14 amino acids. V was shortened by 5 bases and J by 5 bases, with 15 bases between the two germline ends. Germline V gives CDR1 SGHTA, CDR2 FQGNSA.

This clone was seen a single time. J is TRBJ1-4 and V is TRBV5-1, with 7 bases identical to TRBD1. The CDR3 covers 15 residues. The germline gives CDR1 SGHRS, CDR2 YFSETQ. The J segment lost 6 bases and the V segment lost 4 bases, leaving 9 bases of the junction unmatched. The CDR3 nucleotides read TGCGCCAGCAGCAGCAGGGGGAGCGGTGATGAAAAACTGTTTTTT. Its translation: CASSSRGSGDEKLFF.

The J gene is TRBJ1-5, the V gene TRBV6-1; TRBD1 matches 8 bases. V gave up 6 bases and J gave up 7 bases; unmatched junction bases: 2. The germline V gene encodes CDR1 MNHNS and CDR2 SASEGT. The CDR3 extends over 12 amino acids. The CDR3 DNA reads as TGTGCCAGCAGACAGGGGGAACAGCCCCAGCATTTT. It is translated as CASRQGEQPQHF.

This clone was seen more than once but under ten times. The chain links TRBV5-1 to TRBJ2-5, with TRBD2 matching 11 bases. Trimming cost V 3 bases and J 2 bases; bases outside gene matches: 6. Germline-derived CDR1 and CDR2 are SGHRS and YFSETQ. There are 16 residues in the CDR3. CDR3 DNA: TGCGCCAGCAGCTCAACTACTAGCGGGGGACAAGAGACCCAGTACTTC. This encodes CASSSTTSGGQETQYF.

The rearrangement joins TRBV30 to TRBJ2-5; D is unclear. CDR1 and CDR2 from the germline V gene are GTSNPN and SVGIG (reference sequence). Trimming left V 3 bases short and J 5 bases short, with 7 bases between. The CDR3 is 11 amino acids. The CDR3, as DNA: TGTGCCTGGAGCCCCCGGGAGACCCAGTACTTC. Protein: CAWSPRETQYF.

This rearrangement joins TRBV5-1 to TRBJ1-5; 10 bases align to TRBD1. CDR1 SGHRS and CDR2 YFSETQ come from the germline V gene. Losses at the gene ends were 1 base for V and 3 bases for J; bases not matched to a gene: 4. This CDR3 has 16 amino acids. CDR3 sequence: CASSLTGTGDNQPQHF. Written as DNA, the CDR3 is TGCGCCAGCAGCTTGACCGGGACAGGGGACAATCAGCCCCAGCATTTT. Full variable domain (remainder filled in from reference TRBV5-1 and TRBJ1-5): KAGVTQTPRYLIKTRGQQVTLSCSPISGHRSVSWYQQTPGQGLQFLFEYFSETQRNKGNFPGRFSGRQFSNSRSEMNVSTLELGDSALYLCASSLTGTGDNQPQHFGDGTRLSIL.

A few counts support this clone. The gene calls are TRBV9 and TRBJ2-5, with 12 positions matching TRBD2. The length of the CDR3 is 16 residues. V was clipped by 1 base and J by 4 bases; unmatched bases: 5. The germline gives CDR1 SGDLS, CDR2 YYNGEE. The CDR3 sequence: CASSVSSGGASETQYF. Here the CDR3 DNA reads TGTGCCAGCAGCGTATCTAGCGGGGGGGCCTCAGAGACCCAGTACTTC. The entire variable domain, with the rest obtained from reference TRBV9 and TRBJ2-5, is as follows: DSGVTQTPKHLITATGQRVTLRCSPRSGDLSVYWYQQSLDQGLQFLIQYYNGEERAKGNILERFSAQQFPDLHSELNLSSLELGDSALYFCASSVSSGGASETQYFGPGTRLLVL.